The rows below give T cell receptor beta chains drawn from one sample of a study of cytomegalovirus exposure and HLA in healthy donors. Method: immunoSEQ multiplex PCR; TCRdb's copy keeps in-frame clones and lacks some. The sample lists tens of thousands of clones, 85% seen once, with approximately 3% in the top ten. The sequenced sample consisted of PBMCs. The receptors were gathered from a man aged 25 to 40 in good health and CMV-seronegative. Each CDR3 is given with its conserved first and last residue. The D gene is left open where the match is weak. The size of a clone is reported for some rows only, either as once, few or many, or as a class for expanded clones.

J gene: TRBJ1-4
D gene: TRBD1
V gene: TRBV28
clone size: .
CDR3 DNA: TGTGCCAGCAGCAGTTCGGGACAGGGGACCCTTAATGAAAAACTGTTTTTT
CDR3 protein: CASSSSGQGTLNEKLFF

J gene: TRBJ2-7
D gene: .
V gene: TRBV6-5
clone size: .
CDR3 DNA: TGTGCCAGCAGTTACTCCAGGAGGGGCGAGCAGTACTTC
CDR3 protein: CASSYSRRGEQYF

J gene: TRBJ1-6
D gene: .
V gene: TRBV28
clone size: .
CDR3 DNA: TGTGCCAGCAGGACTACAAGGGGAGGGTCCTATAATTCACCCCTCCACTTT
CDR3 protein: CASRTTRGGSYNSPLHF

J gene: TRBJ1-1
D gene: .
V gene: TRBV29-1
clone size: .
CDR3 DNA: TGCAGCGTATTACAGGGGAACACTGAAGCTTTCTTT
CDR3 protein: CSVLQGNTEAFF

J gene: TRBJ2-5
D gene: .
V gene: TRBV2
clone size: .
CDR3 DNA: TGTGCCAGCAGTGATGTTGGGGGGCAAGAGACCCAGTACTTC
CDR3 protein: CASSDVGGQETQYF

J gene: TRBJ2-3
D gene: TRBD2
V gene: TRBV5-1
clone size: once
CDR3 DNA: TGCGCCAGCAGCTTGGAGCGAGCGGGAGTCTCTAGCACAGATACGCAGTATTTT
CDR3 protein: CASSLERAGVSSTDTQYF

J gene: TRBJ2-1
D gene: TRBD1
V gene: TRBV11-3
clone size: .
CDR3 DNA: TGTGCCAGCAGCTTAGTGTCTGGGACAGCGCATGAGCAGTTCTTC
CDR3 protein: CASSLVSGTAHEQFF

J gene: TRBJ2-3
D gene: .
V gene: TRBV7-2
clone size: .
CDR3 DNA: TGTGCCAGCAGCCACCCCGGCGCAGACTACACAGATACGCAGTATTTT
CDR3 protein: CASSHPGADYTDTQYF

J gene: TRBJ1-5
D gene: TRBD1
V gene: TRBV4-1
clone size: .
CDR3 DNA: TGCGCCAGCAGCCAACGGGGACAGGGAACTGGAGGCAATCAGCCCCAGCATTTT
CDR3 protein: CASSQRGQGTGGNQPQHF

J gene: TRBJ2-7
D gene: TRBD2
V gene: TRBV7-6
clone size: .
CDR3 DNA: TGTGCCAGCAGCCTTGGGACTAGCGGGGGCTACGAGCAGTACTTC
CDR3 protein: CASSLGTSGGYEQYF

J gene: TRBJ1-2
D gene: .
V gene: TRBV6-6
clone size: .
CDR3 DNA: TGTGCCAGCAGCCTCCCGGGGACCGGAGGGAGGGGCTACACCTTC
CDR3 protein: CASSLPGTGGRGYTF

J gene: TRBJ2-3
D gene: TRBD1
V gene: TRBV5-6
clone size: .
CDR3 DNA: TGTGCCAGCACCATCTTGGGAACACAGGGGGCAGATACGCAGTATTTT
CDR3 protein: CASTILGTQGADTQYF

J gene: TRBJ2-1
D gene: .
V gene: TRBV7-3
clone size: few
CDR3 DNA: TGTGCCAGCAGCTTAGGGGGGGCCAGTGAGCAGTTCTTC
CDR3 protein: CASSLGGASEQFF

J gene: TRBJ1-4
D gene: .
V gene: TRBV6-5
clone size: .
CDR3 DNA: TGTGCCAGCAGACGACATTACGAAGAAAAACTGTTTTTT
CDR3 protein: CASRRHYEEKLFF

J gene: TRBJ1-5
D gene: .
V gene: TRBV7-9
clone size: .
CDR3 DNA: TGTGCCAGCAGCCAACGGCGGGAGAGGGAGGGACAGCCCCAGCATTTT
CDR3 protein: CASSQRREREGQPQHF

J gene: TRBJ2-3
D gene: TRBD1
V gene: TRBV27
clone size: .
CDR3 DNA: TGTGCCAGCAGTTCGAGACAGGGGGCCGTTTATATTAGCACAGATACGCAGTATTTT
CDR3 protein: CASSSRQGAVYISTDTQYF

J gene: TRBJ2-6
D gene: .
V gene: TRBV4-2
clone size: .
CDR3 DNA: TGTGCCAGCAGCCAAGGCCAGGGGGGCTCTGGGGCCAACGTCCTGACTTTC
CDR3 protein: CASSQGQGGSGANVLTF

J gene: TRBJ1-2
D gene: .
V gene: TRBV4-2
clone size: .
CDR3 DNA: TGTGCCAGCAGCGGCGACAGGTCGAGCTATGGCTACACCTTC
CDR3 protein: CASSGDRSSYGYTF

J gene: TRBJ1-1
D gene: TRBD1
V gene: TRBV7-9
clone size: .
CDR3 DNA: TGTGCCAGCAGCCCTCGACAGGGGGCTAGCACTGAAGCTTTCTTT
CDR3 protein: CASSPRQGASTEAFF

J gene: TRBJ2-3
D gene: TRBD1
V gene: TRBV27
clone size: few
CDR3 DNA: TGTGCCAGCCGACGGGACAGGACCACAGATACGCAGTATTTT
CDR3 protein: CASRRDRTTDTQYF

J gene: TRBJ1-1
D gene: .
V gene: TRBV18
clone size: .
CDR3 DNA: TGTGCCAGCTCACCAAATACAGGGAAGTCAGCTTTCTTT
CDR3 protein: CASSPNTGKSAFF

J gene: TRBJ2-1
D gene: .
V gene: TRBV5-4
clone size: few
CDR3 DNA: TGTGCCAGCAGCTTGGAGGGAGGAGGCAATGAGCAGTTCTTC
CDR3 protein: CASSLEGGGNEQFF

J gene: TRBJ1-2
D gene: TRBD1
V gene: TRBV5-1
clone size: .
CDR3 DNA: TGCGCCAGCAGCTTGCTACAGGGGGCGATTCGTGGCTACACCTTC
CDR3 protein: CASSLLQGAIRGYTF

J gene: TRBJ2-2
D gene: .
V gene: TRBV19
clone size: once
CDR3 DNA: TGTGCCAGTAGCCCCACCCCTCGACAGAACACCGGGGAGCTGTTTTTT
CDR3 protein: CASSPTPRQNTGELFF

J gene: TRBJ2-2
D gene: .
V gene: TRBV7-3
clone size: .
CDR3 DNA: TGTGCCAGCAGCACAAGTCCAGACCCAACCCAGGCCGGGGAGCTGTTTTTT
CDR3 protein: CASSTSPDPTQAGELFF

J gene: TRBJ1-1
D gene: TRBD1
V gene: TRBV27
clone size: .
CDR3 DNA: TGTGCCAGCAGTTTAAGACAGGGCAGGAACACTGAAGCTTTCTTT
CDR3 protein: CASSLRQGRNTEAFF

J gene: TRBJ2-1
D gene: .
V gene: TRBV7-2
clone size: .
CDR3 DNA: TGTGCCAGCAGCTTTTACGGCTACAATGAGCAGTTCTTC
CDR3 protein: CASSFYGYNEQFF

J gene: TRBJ1-4
D gene: .
V gene: TRBV30
clone size: .
CDR3 DNA: TGTGCCTGGAGTGTCGGAGGGATTGTTGAAAAACTGTTTTTT
CDR3 protein: CAWSVGGIVEKLFF

J gene: TRBJ2-7
D gene: TRBD2
V gene: TRBV7-9
clone size: few
CDR3 DNA: TGTGCCAGCAGCTTAGGGGCTAGCGGGGCGCTGGGGGAGCAGTACTTC
CDR3 protein: CASSLGASGALGEQYF

J gene: TRBJ1-2
D gene: .
V gene: TRBV7-2
clone size: many
CDR3 DNA: TGTGCCAGCAGCACCCCGGGGGGATTCTGGGGCTACACCTTC
CDR3 protein: CASSTPGGFWGYTF

J gene: TRBJ2-2
D gene: .
V gene: TRBV5-1
clone size: .
CDR3 DNA: TGCGCCAGCAGCTTGGGGACAGTAAACACCGGGGAGCTGTTTTTT
CDR3 protein: CASSLGTVNTGELFF

J gene: TRBJ1-1
D gene: TRBD1
V gene: TRBV4-2
clone size: .
CDR3 DNA: TGTGCCAGCAGCCAAGGGGACAGGAAGGACACTGAAGCTTTCTTT
CDR3 protein: CASSQGDRKDTEAFF

J gene: TRBJ2-5
D gene: TRBD2
V gene: TRBV18
clone size: .
CDR3 DNA: TGTGCCAGCTCACCTACGACTAGCGGGGGGGAGACCCAGTACTTC
CDR3 protein: CASSPTTSGGETQYF

J gene: TRBJ2-7
D gene: .
V gene: TRBV10-3
clone size: .
CDR3 DNA: TGTGCCATCAGTACTACAACTGACTCCTACGAGCAGTACTTC
CDR3 protein: CAISTTTDSYEQYF

J gene: TRBJ2-5
D gene: TRBD2
V gene: TRBV25-1
clone size: .
CDR3 DNA: TGTGCCAGCAGTGAAGGGACTAGCGGGAGGGCTGAGACCCAGTACTTC
CDR3 protein: CASSEGTSGRAETQYF

J gene: TRBJ1-1
D gene: .
V gene: TRBV10-3
clone size: .
CDR3 DNA: TGTGCCATCAGTGATGGGCCCCTCGGAGCTTTCTTT
CDR3 protein: CAISDGPLGAFF

J gene: TRBJ2-5
D gene: .
V gene: TRBV20-1
clone size: .
CDR3 DNA: TGCAGTGCTTCGGACCAAGAGACCCAGTACTTC
CDR3 protein: CSASDQETQYF

J gene: TRBJ2-3
D gene: TRBD2
V gene: TRBV19
clone size: medium-sized
CDR3 DNA: TGTGCCAGTAGTCAGACTAGCGGGAGTTTAGATACGCAGTATTTT
CDR3 protein: CASSQTSGSLDTQYF

J gene: TRBJ2-7
D gene: TRBD1
V gene: TRBV5-6
clone size: once
CDR3 DNA: TGTGCCAGCAGCAAGGACAGGAGCTACGAGCAGTACTTC
CDR3 protein: CASSKDRSYEQYF

J gene: TRBJ1-3
D gene: TRBD1
V gene: TRBV5-1
clone size: .
CDR3 DNA: TGCGCCAGCAGCCTGAGGACAGGGGTGGCGAGCTCTGGAAACACCATATATTTT
CDR3 protein: CASSLRTGVASSGNTIYF

J gene: TRBJ2-7
D gene: .
V gene: TRBV4-1
clone size: .
CDR3 DNA: TGCGCCAGCAGCCACGTTATCGGCGGCGGGACTGACACCTCCGAGCAGTACTTC
CDR3 protein: CASSHVIGGGTDTSEQYF

J gene: TRBJ2-5
D gene: TRBD2
V gene: TRBV18
clone size: .
CDR3 DNA: TGTGCCAGCTTTTCGGCTAGCGGGAGTCGAGAGACCCAGTACTTC
CDR3 protein: CASFSASGSRETQYF

J gene: TRBJ1-2
D gene: .
V gene: TRBV5-1
clone size: .
CDR3 DNA: TGCGCCAGCAGGCCCGGCGGGGGCCGGGATACTAACTATGGCTACACCTTC
CDR3 protein: CASRPGGGRDTNYGYTF

J gene: TRBJ1-5
D gene: .
V gene: TRBV19
clone size: .
CDR3 DNA: TGTGCCAGTAGCTACAGTGTCAATCAGCCCCAGCATTTT
CDR3 protein: CASSYSVNQPQHF

J gene: TRBJ1-4
D gene: TRBD1
V gene: TRBV7-2
clone size: .
CDR3 DNA: TGTGCCAGCAGCTTCATGATAACAGGGGGGGGTAATGAAAAACTGTTTTTT
CDR3 protein: CASSFMITGGGNEKLFF

J gene: TRBJ1-6
D gene: .
V gene: TRBV13
clone size: few
CDR3 DNA: TGTGCCAGCAGCCTGCGTATGAACTCACCCCTCCACTTT
CDR3 protein: CASSLRMNSPLHF

J gene: TRBJ2-5
D gene: .
V gene: TRBV4-2
clone size: .
CDR3 DNA: TGTGCCAGCAGCCAGGAGACAGGTCTAGCGACCCAGTACTTC
CDR3 protein: CASSQETGLATQYF

J gene: TRBJ1-1
D gene: .
V gene: TRBV11-2
clone size: once
CDR3 DNA: TGTGCCAGCAGCTTAGTTCCCGGGTTGAACACTGAAGCTTTCTTT
CDR3 protein: CASSLVPGLNTEAFF

J gene: TRBJ2-5
D gene: .
V gene: TRBV4-2
clone size: .
CDR3 DNA: TGTGCCAGCAGCCAAGATCTGGAGACCCAGTACTTC
CDR3 protein: CASSQDLETQYF

J gene: TRBJ1-3
D gene: .
V gene: TRBV7-2
clone size: .
CDR3 DNA: TGTGCCAGCAGCCCTCAGGCGGGAAACACCATATATTTT
CDR3 protein: CASSPQAGNTIYF

J gene: TRBJ1-2
D gene: .
V gene: TRBV5-6
clone size: .
CDR3 DNA: TGTGCCAGCAGCTTGGGGAGTCGGGGCTACACCTTC
CDR3 protein: CASSLGSRGYTF

J gene: TRBJ1-2
D gene: TRBD1
V gene: TRBV4-1
clone size: .
CDR3 DNA: TGCGCCAGCAGCCGAAAAGCCCCCGCCGGACAGGGGACTAACTATGGCTACACCTTC
CDR3 protein: CASSRKAPAGQGTNYGYTF

J gene: TRBJ1-2
D gene: .
V gene: TRBV29-1
clone size: once
CDR3 DNA: TGCAGCGTGGTTAAACAGGGCCAGGGCTACACCTTC
CDR3 protein: CSVVKQGQGYTF

J gene: TRBJ1-4
D gene: TRBD1
V gene: TRBV7-2
clone size: .
CDR3 DNA: TGTGCCAGCACCCCGGACAGGGACCGTGAAAAACTGTTTTTT
CDR3 protein: CASTPDRDREKLFF

J gene: TRBJ2-2
D gene: TRBD2
V gene: TRBV6-1
clone size: .
CDR3 DNA: TGTGCCAGCAGTGAAGTACTAGCGGGGGCGAACACCGGGGAGCTGTTTTTT
CDR3 protein: CASSEVLAGANTGELFF

J gene: TRBJ1-4
D gene: .
V gene: TRBV28
clone size: .
CDR3 DNA: TGTGCCAGCAGTTGGGAGCTTGGGAAGGGCCAGGCGCTTGAAAAACTGTTTTTT
CDR3 protein: CASSWELGKGQALEKLFF

J gene: TRBJ1-1
D gene: .
V gene: TRBV29-1
clone size: few
CDR3 DNA: TGCAGCGTTGGTGACAGTTCAGCTTTCTTT
CDR3 protein: CSVGDSSAFF

J gene: TRBJ1-1
D gene: .
V gene: TRBV7-2
clone size: .
CDR3 DNA: TGTGCCAGCAGCTTAGCTGCAGGGGCCACTGAAGCTTTCTTT
CDR3 protein: CASSLAAGATEAFF

J gene: TRBJ2-1
D gene: .
V gene: TRBV6-4
clone size: .
CDR3 DNA: TGTGCCAGCAGTGACCTCGGGACACCCAATGAGCAGTTCTTC
CDR3 protein: CASSDLGTPNEQFF